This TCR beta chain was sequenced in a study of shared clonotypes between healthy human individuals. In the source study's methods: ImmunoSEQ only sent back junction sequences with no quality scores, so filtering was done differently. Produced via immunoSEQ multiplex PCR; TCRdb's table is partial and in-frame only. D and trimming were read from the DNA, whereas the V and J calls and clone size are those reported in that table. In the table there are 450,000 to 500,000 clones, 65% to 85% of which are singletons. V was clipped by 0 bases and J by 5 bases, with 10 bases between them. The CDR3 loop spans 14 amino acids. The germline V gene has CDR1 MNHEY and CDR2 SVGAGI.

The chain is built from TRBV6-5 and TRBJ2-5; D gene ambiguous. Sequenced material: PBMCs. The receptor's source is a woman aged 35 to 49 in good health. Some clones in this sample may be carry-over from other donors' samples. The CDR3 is CASSYSGFGETQYF. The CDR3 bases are TGTGCCAGCAGTTACTCAGGCTTTGGGGAGACCCAGTACTTC.